Shown below are 11 T cell receptor beta chains from a single sample sequenced in a study of long-term antiretroviral therapy in people with HIV. immunoSEQ v3.0 was run at survey level. The table came from immunoSEQ multiplex PCR; TCRdb's copy has only in-frame clones and leaves some out. The table has some 28,000 clones, approximately 95% seen once. The input for sequencing was unsorted PBMCs, taken 5.3 years after starting antiretroviral therapy. The receptor source for this set is a man aged 50-60 years with HIV.

The rearrangement links TRBV5-4 to TRBJ1-2, with a tentative D call TRBD1 (5 bases). V gave up 4 bases and J gave up 0 bases, with 13 bases separating them. Germline V CDR1 and CDR2: SGHNT, YYREEE (reference sequence). The CDR3 contains 15 residues. CDR3 in amino acids: CASSPGTDPNYGYTF. CDR3 coding DNA: TGTGCCAGCAGCCCGGGGACCGATCCTAACTATGGCTACACCTTC.

The chain is built from TRBV5-1 and TRBJ2-7, with D unresolved. Germline values: CDR1 SGHRS, CDR2 YFSETQ. The CDR3 covers 14 residues. The V gene lost 1 base and the J gene lost 0 bases, with 8 bases spanning the gap. The CDR3 bases are TGCGCCAGCAGCTTGCTCTCGGACTCCTACGAGCAGTACTTC. It translates to CASSLLSDSYEQYF. Full variable domain (remainder filled in from reference TRBV5-1 and TRBJ2-7): KAGVTQTPRYLIKTRGQQVTLSCSPISGHRSVSWYQQTPGQGLQFLFEYFSETQRNKGNFPGRFSGRQFSNSRSEMNVSTLELGDSALYLCASSLLSDSYEQYFGPGTRLTVT.

The J gene is TRBJ1-2, the V gene TRBV7-2; 9 bases match TRBD1. V lost 5 bases and J lost 8; bases outside the gene matches: 6. The CDR3 spans 13 residues. The germline CDR1 and CDR2 sequences are SGHTA and FQGNSA. The CDR3 reads CASSTGQGWGYTF. In DNA, the CDR3 is TGTGCCAGCAGCACCGGACAGGGGTGGGGCTACACCTTC.

This chain links TRBV15 with TRBJ2-7, with D perhaps TRBD1 (5 bases). The germline V gene encodes CDR1 LNHNV and CDR2 YYDKDF (reference sequence). The CDR3 consists of 15 residues. Trimming removed 3 bases from V and 3 bases from J, with 15 bases in between. CDR3 sequence (DNA): TGTGCCACCAGCAGGGACCCAGGGCCCGGCTACGAGCAGTACTTC. Its protein product is CATSRDPGPGYEQYF.

The V gene is TRBV7-2, the J gene TRBJ2-2; 10 bases are shared with TRBD1. V lost 10 bases to trimming and J lost 4 bases; unmatched junction nucleotides: 9. The CDR3 covers 15 residues. Germline CDR1 SGHTA, CDR2 FQGNSA. The CDR3 DNA reads as TGTGCCATTTACCGACAGGGGGCGTCCACCGGGGAGCTGTTTTTT. This encodes CAIYRQGASTGELFF.

This clone was recorded only once. The rearrangement uses TRBV11-2 and TRBJ2-1; D not resolved. Trimming took off 5 bases at V and 9 bases at J, with 26 bases between the two ends. The CDR3 is 17 residues long. CDR1 is SGHAT and CDR2 is FQNNGV in the germline V gene. CDR3: CASSPRSLSYGGAEQFF. CDR3 DNA sequence: TGTGCCAGCAGCCCGCGGAGTCTCTCCTACGGTGGTGCTGAGCAGTTCTTC.

Notes on this clone: This may stem from a read error, because a much larger clone lies one nucleotide away. The sample holds other DNA sequences that translate to the same CDR3. This chain uses TRBV30 with TRBJ2-7, with 8 bases aligning to TRBD1. Germline V lookup: CDR1 GTSNPN, CDR2 SVGIG (reference sequence). CDR3 length: 14 residues. V gave up 1 base and J gave up 2 bases; unmatched junction bases: 4. CDR3 in amino acids: CAWSGTGKTYEQYF. Written as DNA, the CDR3 is TGTGCCTGGAGTGGGACAGGGAAAACCTACGAGCAGTACTTC.

The chain employs TRBV5-5 and TRBJ1-1; possible D gene TRBD1, 5 bases. The CDR3 runs 13 residues. Germline assignment: CDR1 SGHKS and CDR2 YYEKEE (reference sequence). Trimming took off 0 bases at V and 7 bases at J, with 10 bases between the two ends. CDR3 nucleotide sequence: TGTGCCAGCAGCTTGGAAGGGAGGGGTGAAGCTTTCTTT. It yields the protein CASSLEGRGEAFF.

CDR3 sequence (DNA): TGTGCCAGCCGGGGGGACGCGAACACCGGGGAGCTGTTTTTT. The encoded protein is CASRGDANTGELFF. This chain links TRBV5-6 with TRBJ2-2; 7 bases map to TRBD2. Germline V gives CDR1 SGHDT, CDR2 YYEEEE. V lost 7 bases, J lost 0 bases, and 3 bases stayed unmatched. The CDR3 covers 14 residues.

V usage is TRBV5-4 and J usage is TRBJ1-2; D unclear. Germline V gene sequence: CDR1 SGHNT, CDR2 YYREEE (reference sequence). CDR3 size: 15 residues. The V end was cut by 3 bases, the J end by 1 base, with 13 bases between. CDR3 nucleotides: TGTGCCAGCAGCTCAACCATAACCGATAACTATGGCTACACCTTC. This gives the protein CASSSTITDNYGYTF.

V gene TRBV4-3 combines with J gene TRBJ2-3; D remains unclear. The CDR3 is 12 residues long. Trimming cost V 2 bases and J 4 bases, with 4 bases left between them. Germline loops: CDR1 LGHNA, CDR2 YSLEER. CDR3 bases: TGCGCCAGCAGCCAAAGGGCAGATACGCAGTATTTT. Protein: CASSQRADTQYF.